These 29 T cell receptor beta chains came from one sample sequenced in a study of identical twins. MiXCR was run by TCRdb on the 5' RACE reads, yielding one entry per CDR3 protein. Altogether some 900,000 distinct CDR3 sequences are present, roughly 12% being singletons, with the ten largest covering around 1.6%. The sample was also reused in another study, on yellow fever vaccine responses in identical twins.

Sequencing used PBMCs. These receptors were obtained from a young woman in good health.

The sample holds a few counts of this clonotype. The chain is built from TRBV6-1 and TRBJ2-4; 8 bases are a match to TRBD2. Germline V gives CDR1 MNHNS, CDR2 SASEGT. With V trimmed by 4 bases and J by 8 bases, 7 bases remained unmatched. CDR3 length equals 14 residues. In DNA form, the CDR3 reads TGTGCCAGCAGTGGCCCCCCGGGGGGGGACATTCAGTACTTC. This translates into CASSGPPGGDIQYF.

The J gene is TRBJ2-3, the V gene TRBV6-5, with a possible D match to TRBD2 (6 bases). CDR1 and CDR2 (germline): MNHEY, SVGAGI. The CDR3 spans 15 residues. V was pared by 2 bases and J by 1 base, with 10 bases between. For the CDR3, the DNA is TGTGCCAGCAGTTACGGGCGGGGTCGCACAGATACGCAGTATTTT. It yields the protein CASSYGRGRTDTQYF.

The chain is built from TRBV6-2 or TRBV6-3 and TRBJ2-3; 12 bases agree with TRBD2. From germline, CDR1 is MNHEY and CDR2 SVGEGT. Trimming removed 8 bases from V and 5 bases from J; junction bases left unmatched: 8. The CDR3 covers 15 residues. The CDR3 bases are TGTGCCAGCTCGCCCGGGACTAGCGGGTTAGATACGCAGTATTTT. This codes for CASSPGTSGLDTQYF.

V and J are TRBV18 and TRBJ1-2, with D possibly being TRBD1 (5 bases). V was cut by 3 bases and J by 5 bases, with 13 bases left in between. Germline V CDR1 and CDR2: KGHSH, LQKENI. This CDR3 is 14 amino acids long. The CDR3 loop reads CASSPGTDYYGYTF. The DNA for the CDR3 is TGTGCCAGCTCACCGGGGACGGATTATTATGGCTACACCTTC.

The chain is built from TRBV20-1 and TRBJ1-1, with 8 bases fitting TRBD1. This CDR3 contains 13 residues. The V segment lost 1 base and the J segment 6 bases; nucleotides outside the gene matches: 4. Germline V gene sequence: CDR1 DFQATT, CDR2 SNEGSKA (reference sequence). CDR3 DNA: TGCAGTGCTAGAGCCCGCAGGGGGCCTGAAGCTTTCTTT. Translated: CSARARRGPEAFF.

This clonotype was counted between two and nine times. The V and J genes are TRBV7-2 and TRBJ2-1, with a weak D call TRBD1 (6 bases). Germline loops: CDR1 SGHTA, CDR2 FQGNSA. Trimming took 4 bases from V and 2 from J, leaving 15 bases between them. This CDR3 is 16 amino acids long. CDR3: CASSSNRASPYNEQFF. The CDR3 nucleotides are TGTGCCAGCAGCTCCAACAGGGCCTCTCCCTACAATGAGCAGTTCTTC.

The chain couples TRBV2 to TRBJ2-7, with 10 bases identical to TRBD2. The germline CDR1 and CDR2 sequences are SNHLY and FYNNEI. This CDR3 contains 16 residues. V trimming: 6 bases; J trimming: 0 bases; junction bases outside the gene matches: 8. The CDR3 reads CASRSTSGVPSYEQYF. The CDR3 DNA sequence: TGTGCCAGCAGATCTACTAGCGGGGTCCCCTCCTACGAGCAGTACTTC.

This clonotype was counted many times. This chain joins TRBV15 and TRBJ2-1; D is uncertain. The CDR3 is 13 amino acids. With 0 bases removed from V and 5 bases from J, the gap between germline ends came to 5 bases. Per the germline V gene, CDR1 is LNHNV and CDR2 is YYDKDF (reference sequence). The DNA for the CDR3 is TGTGCCACCAGCAGAGAGGGTAACAATGAGCAGTTCTTC. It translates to CATSREGNNEQFF.

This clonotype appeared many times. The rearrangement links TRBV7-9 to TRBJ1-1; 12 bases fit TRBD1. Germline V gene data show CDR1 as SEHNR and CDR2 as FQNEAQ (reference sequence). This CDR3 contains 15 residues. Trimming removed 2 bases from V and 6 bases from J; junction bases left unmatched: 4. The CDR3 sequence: CASSLRGQGAAEAFF. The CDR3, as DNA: TGTGCCAGCAGCTTAAGGGGACAGGGGGCCGCTGAAGCTTTCTTT.

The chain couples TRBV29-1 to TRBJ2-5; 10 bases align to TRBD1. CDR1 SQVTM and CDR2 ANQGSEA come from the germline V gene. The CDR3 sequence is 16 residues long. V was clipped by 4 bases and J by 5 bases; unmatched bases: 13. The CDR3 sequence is CSVGVLGTGVRETQYF. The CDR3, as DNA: TGCAGCGTTGGGGTATTGGGGACAGGGGTTCGGGAGACCCAGTACTTC.

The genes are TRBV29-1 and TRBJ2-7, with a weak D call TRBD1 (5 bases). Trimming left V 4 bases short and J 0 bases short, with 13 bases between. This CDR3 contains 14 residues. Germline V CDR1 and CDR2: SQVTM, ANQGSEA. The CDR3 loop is CSVVSPDNSYEQYF. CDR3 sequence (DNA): TGCAGCGTTGTATCACCGGACAACTCCTACGAGCAGTACTTC.

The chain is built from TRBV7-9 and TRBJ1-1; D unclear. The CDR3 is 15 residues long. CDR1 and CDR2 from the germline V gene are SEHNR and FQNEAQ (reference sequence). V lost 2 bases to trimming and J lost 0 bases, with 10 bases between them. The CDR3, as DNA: TGTGCCAGCAGCTTAAGTTCCTTGATGAACACTGAAGCTTTCTTT. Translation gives CASSLSSLMNTEAFF.

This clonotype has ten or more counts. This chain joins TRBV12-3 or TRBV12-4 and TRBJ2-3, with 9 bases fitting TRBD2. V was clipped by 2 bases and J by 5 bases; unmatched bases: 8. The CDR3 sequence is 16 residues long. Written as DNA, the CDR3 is TGTGCCAGCAGTTTAAAGGCGGGAGGGGCCCAAGATACGCAGTATTTT. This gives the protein CASSLKAGGAQDTQYF.

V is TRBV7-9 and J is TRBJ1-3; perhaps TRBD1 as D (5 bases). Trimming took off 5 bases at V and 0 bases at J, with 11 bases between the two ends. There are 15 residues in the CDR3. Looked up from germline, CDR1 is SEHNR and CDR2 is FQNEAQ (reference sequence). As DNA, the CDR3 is TGTGCCAGCAGCCGGGACTTCTCCTCTGGAAACACCATATATTTT. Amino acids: CASSRDFSSGNTIYF.

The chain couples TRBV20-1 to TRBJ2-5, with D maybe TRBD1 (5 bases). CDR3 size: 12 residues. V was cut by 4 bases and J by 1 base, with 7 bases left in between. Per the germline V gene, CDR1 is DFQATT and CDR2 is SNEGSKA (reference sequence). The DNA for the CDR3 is TGCAGTGCTACGGACACCCAAGAGACCCAGTACTTC. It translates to CSATDTQETQYF.

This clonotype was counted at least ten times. The CDR3: CASSQGGSDTQYF. The CDR3 region has the DNA TGCGCCAGCAGCCAAGGAGGTTCGGATACGCAGTATTTT. The chain links TRBV5-1 to TRBJ2-3; possibly TRBD2 for D (5 bases). Per the germline V gene, CDR1 is SGHRS and CDR2 is YFSETQ. The V gene lost 4 bases and the J gene lost 6 bases, with 12 bases spanning the gap. CDR3 length: 13 residues.

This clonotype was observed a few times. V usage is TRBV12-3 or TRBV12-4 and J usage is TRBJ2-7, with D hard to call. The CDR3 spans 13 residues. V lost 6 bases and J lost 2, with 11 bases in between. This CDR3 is CASSQRKAYEQYF. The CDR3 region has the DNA TGTGCCAGCAGCCAGAGGAAAGCCTACGAGCAGTACTTC.

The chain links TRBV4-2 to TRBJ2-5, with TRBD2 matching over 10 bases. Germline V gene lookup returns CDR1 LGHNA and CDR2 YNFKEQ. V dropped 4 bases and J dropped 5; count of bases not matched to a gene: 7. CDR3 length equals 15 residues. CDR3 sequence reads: CASSPMGLALETQYF. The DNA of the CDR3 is TGTGCCAGCAGCCCTATGGGACTAGCGTTGGAGACCCAGTACTTC.

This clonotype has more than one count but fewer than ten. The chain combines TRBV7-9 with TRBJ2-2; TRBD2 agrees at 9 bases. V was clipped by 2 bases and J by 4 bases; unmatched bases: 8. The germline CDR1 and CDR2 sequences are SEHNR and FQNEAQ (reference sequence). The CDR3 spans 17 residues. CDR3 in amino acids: CASSLLLAGDITGELFF. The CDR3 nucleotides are TGTGCCAGCAGCTTATTATTAGCGGGAGATATCACCGGGGAGCTGTTTTTT. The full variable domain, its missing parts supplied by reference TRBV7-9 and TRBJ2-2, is DTGVSQNPRHKITKRGQNVTFRCDPISEHNRLYWYRQTLGQGPEFLTYFQNEAQLEKSRLLSDRFSAERPKGSFSTLEIQRTEQGDSAMYLCASSLLLAGDITGELFFGEGSRLTVL.

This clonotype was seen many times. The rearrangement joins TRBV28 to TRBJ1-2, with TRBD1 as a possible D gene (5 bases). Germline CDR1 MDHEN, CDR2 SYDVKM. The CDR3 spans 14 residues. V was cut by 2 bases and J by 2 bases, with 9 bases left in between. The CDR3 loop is CASSLGALNYGYTF. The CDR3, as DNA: TGTGCCAGCAGTTTAGGGGCTCTGAACTATGGCTACACCTTC.

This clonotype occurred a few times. CDR3 nucleotides: TGTGCCAGCAGTTTTGTAACGGGGAAAATCTGGGACAAGGGGTTAGATACGCAGTATTTT. Translated: CASSFVTGKIWDKGLDTQYF. V is TRBV12-3 or TRBV12-4 and J is TRBJ2-3, with D possibly being TRBD1 (6 bases). V lost 3 bases to trimming and J lost 5 bases, with 30 bases between them. This CDR3 contains 20 residues.

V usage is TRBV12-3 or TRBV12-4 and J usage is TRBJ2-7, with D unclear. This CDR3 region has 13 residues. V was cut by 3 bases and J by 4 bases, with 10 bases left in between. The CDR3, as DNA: TGTGCCAGCAGTTTCGTAACTTCATACGAGCAGTACTTC. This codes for CASSFVTSYEQYF.

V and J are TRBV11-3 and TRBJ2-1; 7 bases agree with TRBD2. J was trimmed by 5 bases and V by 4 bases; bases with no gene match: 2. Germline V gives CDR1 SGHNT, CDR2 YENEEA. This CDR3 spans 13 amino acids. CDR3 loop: CASSWGGDNEQFF. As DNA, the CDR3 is TGTGCCAGCAGCTGGGGAGGGGACAATGAGCAGTTCTTC.

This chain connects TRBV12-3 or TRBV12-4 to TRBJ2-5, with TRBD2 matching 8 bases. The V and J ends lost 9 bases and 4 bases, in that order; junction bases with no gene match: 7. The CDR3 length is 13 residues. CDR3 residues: CASCAGGGETQYF. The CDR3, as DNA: TGTGCCAGTTGCGCGGGGGGAGGAGAGACCCAGTACTTC.

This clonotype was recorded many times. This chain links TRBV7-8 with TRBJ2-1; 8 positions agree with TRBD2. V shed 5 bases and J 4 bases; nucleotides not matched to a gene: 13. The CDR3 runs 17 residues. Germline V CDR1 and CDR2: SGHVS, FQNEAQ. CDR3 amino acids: CASSQSTGGPFYNEQFF. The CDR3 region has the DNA TGTGCCAGCAGCCAAAGCACGGGAGGGCCATTTTACAATGAGCAGTTCTTC.

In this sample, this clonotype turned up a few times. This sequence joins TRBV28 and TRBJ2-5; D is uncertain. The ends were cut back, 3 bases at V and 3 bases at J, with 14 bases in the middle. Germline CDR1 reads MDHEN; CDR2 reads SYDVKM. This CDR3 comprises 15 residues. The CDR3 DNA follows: TGTGCCAGCAGTTTTCGGCAGGCGAGAAAAGAGACCCAGTACTTC. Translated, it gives CASSFRQARKETQYF.

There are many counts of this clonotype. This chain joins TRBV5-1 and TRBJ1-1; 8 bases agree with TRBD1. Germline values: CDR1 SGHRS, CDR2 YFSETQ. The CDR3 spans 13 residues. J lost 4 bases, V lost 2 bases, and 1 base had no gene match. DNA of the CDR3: TGCGCCAGCAGCTTTACAGGGGGCACTGAAGCTTTCTTT. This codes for CASSFTGGTEAFF.

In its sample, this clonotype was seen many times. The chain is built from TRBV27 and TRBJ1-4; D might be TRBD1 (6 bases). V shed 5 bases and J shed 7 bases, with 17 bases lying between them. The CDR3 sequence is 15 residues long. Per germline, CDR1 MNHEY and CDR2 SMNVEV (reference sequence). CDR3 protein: CASSPQQGSLEKLFF. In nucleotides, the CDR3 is TGTGCCAGCAGTCCACAACAGGGCTCGCTTGAAAAACTGTTTTTT. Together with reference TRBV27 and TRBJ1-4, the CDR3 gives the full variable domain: EAQVTQNPRYLITVTGKKLTVTCSQNMNHEYMSWYRQDPGLGLRQIYYSMNVEVTDKGDVPEGYKVSRKEKRNFPLILESPSPNQTSLYFCASSPQQGSLEKLFFGSGTQLSVL.

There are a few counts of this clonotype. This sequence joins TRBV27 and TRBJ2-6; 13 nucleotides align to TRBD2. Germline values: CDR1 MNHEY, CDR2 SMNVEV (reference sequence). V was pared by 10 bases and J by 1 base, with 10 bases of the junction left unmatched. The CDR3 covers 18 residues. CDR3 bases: TGTGCCACAACCGCTACTAGCGGGAGGGAGTCTGGGGCCAACGTCCTGACTTTC. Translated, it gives CATTATSGRESGANVLTF.